This T cell receptor (beta chain) is drawn from a study of shared clonotypes between healthy human individuals. The study separated CD4+ cells into CD45RA+ naive and CD45RA-negative memory subsets. Method: immunoSEQ multiplex PCR; TCRdb's copy keeps in-frame clones and lacks some. The table records around 700,000 clones, less than 80% of them present only once. Germline CDR1 and CDR2: SGHKS and YYEKEE (reference sequence). V dropped 4 bases and J dropped 2 bases, with 16 bases sitting between them. This CDR3 region has 15 residues. Material for sequencing was memory CD4+ T cells sorted from blood. Sample subset: CD45RA-negative fraction. The chain carries TRBV5-5 and TRBJ2-7, with a weak D call TRBD1 (6 bases). The source of this sequence is a woman aged 30 to 39 in good health. CDR3 protein: CASSPGTSATYEQYF. In nucleotides, the CDR3 is TGTGCCAGCAGCCCCGGGACATCTGCTACCTACGAGCAGTACTTC. Full variable domain (missing parts from reference TRBV5-5 and TRBJ2-7): DAGVTQSPTHLIKTRGQQVTLRCSPISGHKSVSWYQQVLGQGPQFIFQYYEKEERGRGNFPDRFSARQFPNYSSELNVNALLLGDSALYLCASSPGTSATYEQYFGPGTRLTVT.